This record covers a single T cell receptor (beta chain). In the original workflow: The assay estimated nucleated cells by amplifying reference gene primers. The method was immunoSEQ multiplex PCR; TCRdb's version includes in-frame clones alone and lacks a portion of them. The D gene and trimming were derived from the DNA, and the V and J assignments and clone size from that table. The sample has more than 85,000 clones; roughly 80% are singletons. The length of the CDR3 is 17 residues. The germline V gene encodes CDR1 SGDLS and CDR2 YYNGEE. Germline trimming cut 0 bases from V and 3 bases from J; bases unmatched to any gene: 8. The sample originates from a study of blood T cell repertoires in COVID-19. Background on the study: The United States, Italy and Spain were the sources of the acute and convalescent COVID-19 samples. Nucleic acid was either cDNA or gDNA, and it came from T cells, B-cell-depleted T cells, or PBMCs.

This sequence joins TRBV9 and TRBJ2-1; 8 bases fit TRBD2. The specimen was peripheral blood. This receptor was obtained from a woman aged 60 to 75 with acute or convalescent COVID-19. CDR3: CASSVGRGAPDYNEQFF. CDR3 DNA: TGTGCCAGCAGCGTAGGGCGGGGGGCGCCTGACTACAATGAGCAGTTCTTC.